A single sample gave rise to the 9 T cell receptor beta chains below, sequenced in a study of CD8+CD57+ T cells in acquired aplastic anemia. Those patients picked for sequencing had displayed CD8+CD57+ cell expansion on flow cytometry. Genomic DNA, serving as template, underwent TCR beta VDJ and CDR3 profiling. One entry per CDR3 protein results from TCRdb running MiXCR on the reads. The sample consists of about 180,000 distinct CDR3 sequences, 48% of them appearing once. The sequenced sample was sorted CD4+, CD8+, or CD8+CD57+ T cells (not recorded which) from PBMCs. These receptor sequences come from a human donor with aplastic anemia.

In the case of this clonotype: This may stem from a read error, because a much larger clone lies one nucleotide away. The V gene is TRBV6-2 or TRBV6-3, the J gene TRBJ2-7, with 10 bases matching TRBD1. Germline V gene lookup returns CDR1 MNHEY and CDR2 SVGEGT. This CDR3 contains 15 residues. The CDR3 region is CAGSYLGQGLSEQYF. CDR3 nucleotides: TGTGCCGGCAGTTACTTGGGACAGGGGTTATCCGAGCAGTACTTC.

As to this clonotype: One junction end disagrees with the germline gene, perhaps due to a read error. The chain employs TRBV7-7 and TRBJ2-7; 10 nucleotides line up with TRBD1. The CDR3 sequence is 15 residues long. Germline CDR1 and CDR2: SSHAT and FNYEAQ (reference sequence). CDR3 in DNA: TGTGCTAGCAGCCCAACCGACAGGGGGCCGTACGAGCAGTACTTC. The encoded protein is CASSPTDRGPYEQYF.

V usage is TRBV5-1 and J usage is TRBJ2-2; D is unclear. The CDR3 has 14 residues. The V end was cut by 0 bases, the J end by 8 bases, with 11 bases between. Germline assignment: CDR1 SGHRS and CDR2 YFSETQ. CDR3 nucleotide sequence: TGCGCCAGCAGCTTGGTTCTGGGCTCTGGGGAGCTGTTTTTT. Translating gives CASSLVLGSGELFF.

For this clonotype: Being one base from a much bigger clone, this may be a read error. V usage is TRBV19 and J usage is TRBJ1-1; D not certain. Germline CDR1 is LNHDA and CDR2 is SQIVND (reference sequence). The CDR3 length is 12 residues. The CDR3 is CAGSMWPPAAFF. CDR3 coding DNA: TGTGCCGGTAGTATGTGGCCGCCAGCGGCTTTCTTT. The complete variable domain, with remaining parts taken from reference TRBV19 and TRBJ1-1, reads DGGITQSPKYLFRKEGQNVTLSCEQNLNHDAMYWYRQDPGQGLRLIYYSQIVNDFQKGDIAEGYSVSREKKESFPLTVTSAQKNPTAFYLCAGSMWPPAAFFGQGTRLTVV.

V usage is TRBV2 and J usage is TRBJ1-3; possibly TRBD1 for D (5 bases). With 1 base removed from V and 5 bases from J, the gap between germline ends came to 6 bases. Germline CDR1 and CDR2: SNHLY and FYNNEI. The CDR3 contains 13 residues. The CDR3 bases are TGTGCCAGCAGTGAAGTGGGGCGAAACACCATATATTTT. Its translation is CASSEVGRNTIYF.

The CDR3 loop is CATSDFGHRTDTQYF. DNA for the CDR3: TGTGCCACCAGTGATTTCGGACACCGCACAGATACGCAGTATTTT. The chain is built from TRBV24-1 and TRBJ2-3; D is possibly TRBD1 (5 bases). Trimming removed 1 base at V and 1 base at J, with 8 bases between. The CDR3 extends over 15 amino acids. The germline V gene encodes CDR1 KGHDR and CDR2 SFDVKD.

V usage is TRBV12-5 and J usage is TRBJ2-3, with D perhaps being TRBD1 or TRBD2 (5 bases each). V was shortened by 5 bases and J by 3 bases, with 15 bases between the two germline ends. The CDR3 spans 15 residues. Germline CDR1 and CDR2: LGHNT and FRNRAP. Here the CDR3 reads CASGPPRGRTDTQYF. The CDR3 nucleotides are TGTGCTAGTGGTCCACCAAGGGGACGGACAGATACGCAGTATTTT. Full variable domain (remainder filled in from reference TRBV12-5 and TRBJ2-3): DARVTQTPRHKVTEMGQEVTMRCQPILGHNTVFWYRQTMMQGLELLAYFRNRAPLDDSGMPKDRFSAEMPDATLATLKIQPSEPRDSAVYFCASGPPRGRTDTQYFGPGTRLTVL.

This clonotype was found many times. The chain couples TRBV20-1 to TRBJ2-5, with D uncertain. V shed 5 bases and J shed 5 bases, with 12 bases lying between them. This CDR3 spans 12 amino acids. Germline V gene sequence: CDR1 DFQATT, CDR2 SNEGSKA (reference sequence). CDR3 bases: TGCAGTGCTCCGGCCAGCGTGGAGACCCAGTACTTC. This sequence encodes CSAPASVETQYF.

The table lists this clonotype with many counts. The J gene is TRBJ2-2, the V gene TRBV2; 15 bases are a match to TRBD2. The germline V gene has CDR1 SNHLY and CDR2 FYNNEI. The CDR3 runs to 15 residues. Trimming took 11 bases from V and 6 from J; bases not matched to a gene: 7. The CDR3 nucleotides are TGTGCCGCCCGAGGACTAGCGGGGGGGGCCGGGGAGCTGTTTTTT. Residues: CAARGLAGGAGELFF.